A selection of T cell receptor beta chains follows, all from one sample in a study of T cells and Merkel cell carcinoma outcomes. The method was immunoSEQ multiplex PCR; TCRdb's version includes in-frame clones alone and lacks a portion of them. The sample gives about 2,000 clones, 89% of which show up once; about 2.4% is in the top ten. Sequenced material: tumor tissue from Merkel cell carcinoma. Every receptor here comes from a human donor with Merkel cell carcinoma. Each CDR3 is given with its conserved first and last residue. A D gene is named only where the DNA matches it firmly. Expanded clones get a size class; other rows say once, few or many, or leave the size out.

v_gene: TRBV5-4; j_gene: TRBJ2-3; abundance: once; d_gene: -; CDR3aa: CASRAPSTDTQYF; CDR3nt: TGTGCCAGCCGGGCCCCTAGCACAGATACGCAGTATTTT
v_gene: TRBV30; j_gene: TRBJ2-5; abundance: -; d_gene: TRBD1; CDR3aa: CVWSTKSGTGKQETQYF; CDR3nt: TGTGTCTGGAGTACCAAATCCGGGACAGGGAAACAAGAGACCCAGTACTTC
v_gene: TRBV10-3; j_gene: TRBJ2-3; abundance: -; d_gene: TRBD2; CDR3aa: CAISERGSGSLGDTQYF; CDR3nt: TGTGCCATCAGTGAGAGGGGTAGCGGGAGCCTCGGAGATACGCAGTATTTT
v_gene: TRBV19; j_gene: TRBJ1-4; abundance: -; d_gene: -; CDR3aa: CASSEPGHPRGEKLFF; CDR3nt: TGTGCCAGTAGTGAACCGGGACACCCACGCGGTGAAAAACTGTTTTTT
v_gene: TRBV5-8; j_gene: TRBJ2-1; abundance: -; d_gene: TRBD2; CDR3aa: CASSPGARLAGGEQFF; CDR3nt: TGTGCCAGCAGCCCCGGAGCGCGTCTAGCGGGAGGTGAGCAGTTCTTC
v_gene: TRBV4-1; j_gene: TRBJ2-7; abundance: -; d_gene: -; CDR3aa: CASSSGTIAYEQYF; CDR3nt: TGCGCCAGCAGTTCAGGGACCATAGCCTACGAGCAGTACTTC
v_gene: TRBV6-4; j_gene: TRBJ1-2; abundance: once; d_gene: -; CDR3aa: CASNDSGVPSHYTF; CDR3nt: TGTGCCAGCAATGACTCAGGGGTCCCGTCCCACTACACCTTC
v_gene: TRBV29-1; j_gene: TRBJ1-2; abundance: -; d_gene: -; CDR3aa: CSVGAVNGYTF; CDR3nt: TGCAGCGTTGGGGCAGTAAATGGCTACACCTTC
v_gene: TRBV4-2; j_gene: TRBJ1-6; abundance: -; d_gene: -; CDR3aa: CASSQENSAKVGYSPLYF; CDR3nt: TGTGCCAGCAGCCAAGAAAATTCGGCCAAGGTTGGGTATTCACCCCTCTACTTT
v_gene: TRBV13; j_gene: TRBJ2-7; abundance: -; d_gene: -; CDR3aa: CASRRTGSSYEQYF; CDR3nt: TGTGCCAGCAGAAGGACGGGGAGCTCCTACGAGCAGTACTTC
v_gene: TRBV6-6; j_gene: TRBJ1-2; abundance: -; d_gene: TRBD1; CDR3aa: CASTDRTGGDTF; CDR3nt: TGTGCCAGCACCGATCGGACAGGCGGGGACACCTTC
v_gene: TRBV5-4; j_gene: TRBJ2-7; abundance: -; d_gene: -; CDR3aa: CASTTGPLSAYEQYF; CDR3nt: TGTGCCAGCACTACCGGACCTCTTTCAGCCTACGAGCAGTACTTC
v_gene: TRBV11-2; j_gene: TRBJ2-7; abundance: -; d_gene: TRBD1; CDR3aa: CASTQGQGSYEQYF; CDR3nt: TGTGCCAGCACCCAGGGACAGGGCTCCTACGAGCAGTACTTC
v_gene: TRBV1; j_gene: TRBJ2-7; abundance: -; d_gene: -; CDR3aa: CTSSRPLAGASYEQYF; CDR3nt: TGCACCAGCAGCCGACCACTAGCGGGGGCTTCCTACGAGCAGTACTTC
v_gene: TRBV6-5; j_gene: TRBJ2-7; abundance: -; d_gene: -; CDR3aa: CASSPQGGSEQYF; CDR3nt: TGTGCCAGCAGTCCCCAGGGGGGGAGCGAGCAGTACTTC
v_gene: TRBV5-1; j_gene: TRBJ2-7; abundance: -; d_gene: -; CDR3aa: CASSFQGYEQYF; CDR3nt: TGCGCCAGCAGCTTTCAGGGCTACGAGCAGTACTTC
v_gene: TRBV5-1; j_gene: TRBJ1-4; abundance: -; d_gene: -; CDR3aa: CASSRAPGSEKLFF; CDR3nt: TGCGCCAGCAGCCGGGCCCCGGGGAGTGAAAAACTGTTTTTT
v_gene: TRBV2; j_gene: TRBJ2-1; abundance: -; d_gene: TRBD2; CDR3aa: CASSWEGPSSYNEQFF; CDR3nt: TGTGCCAGCAGTTGGGAGGGGCCGAGCTCCTACAATGAGCAGTTCTTC
v_gene: TRBV11-3; j_gene: TRBJ2-7; abundance: -; d_gene: TRBD2; CDR3aa: CASSLVRGTTSAYSYEQYF; CDR3nt: TGTGCCAGCAGCTTAGTACGTGGGACGACTAGCGCTTACTCCTACGAGCAGTACTTC
v_gene: TRBV2; j_gene: TRBJ2-1; abundance: -; d_gene: TRBD2; CDR3aa: CASSEEGLAGSFFYNEQFF; CDR3nt: TGTGCCAGCAGTGAAGAAGGACTAGCGGGCTCATTCTTCTACAATGAGCAGTTCTTC
v_gene: TRBV19; j_gene: TRBJ2-5; abundance: -; d_gene: -; CDR3aa: CASSFSGTKGSETQYF; CDR3nt: TGTGCCAGTAGTTTCTCCGGGACCAAAGGGAGTGAGACCCAGTACTTC
v_gene: TRBV6-5; j_gene: TRBJ1-4; abundance: -; d_gene: TRBD1; CDR3aa: CASSYSGTGQKLFF; CDR3nt: TGTGCCAGCAGTTACTCCGGGACAGGTCAAAAACTGTTTTTT
v_gene: TRBV7-9; j_gene: TRBJ2-3; abundance: -; d_gene: -; CDR3aa: CASSLADTQYF; CDR3nt: TGTGCCAGCAGCTTAGCAGATACGCAGTATTTT
v_gene: TRBV27; j_gene: TRBJ2-3; abundance: once; d_gene: -; CDR3aa: CVSSLRARDTQYF; CDR3nt: TGTGTCAGCAGTTTGAGGGCTAGAGATACGCAGTATTTT
v_gene: TRBV29-1; j_gene: TRBJ2-7; abundance: -; d_gene: -; CDR3aa: CSVYRSYEQYF; CDR3nt: TGCAGCGTTTACAGGTCCTACGAGCAGTACTTC
v_gene: TRBV29-1; j_gene: TRBJ1-2; abundance: -; d_gene: -; CDR3aa: CSVESGKGGGYTF; CDR3nt: TGCAGCGTTGAATCTGGGAAGGGAGGAGGTTACACCTTC
v_gene: TRBV6-6; j_gene: TRBJ2-1; abundance: -; d_gene: TRBD1; CDR3aa: CASSIQGNEQFF; CDR3nt: TGTGCCAGCAGCATACAGGGGAATGAGCAGTTCTTC
v_gene: TRBV7-9; j_gene: TRBJ2-1; abundance: -; d_gene: -; CDR3aa: CASSFAGNEQFF; CDR3nt: TGTGCCAGCAGCTTTGCGGGAAATGAGCAGTTCTTC
v_gene: TRBV7-2; j_gene: TRBJ2-7; abundance: -; d_gene: -; CDR3aa: CASSYSGEQYF; CDR3nt: TGTGCCAGCAGCTACAGTGGTGAGCAGTACTTC
v_gene: TRBV10-2; j_gene: TRBJ1-1; abundance: -; d_gene: -; CDR3aa: CASSGVRGLTEAFF; CDR3nt: TGCGCCAGCAGTGGAGTCAGGGGATTGACTGAAGCTTTCTTT
v_gene: TRBV10-1; j_gene: TRBJ1-5; abundance: once; d_gene: -; CDR3aa: CASSEGNQPQHF; CDR3nt: TGCGCCAGCAGTGAGGGCAATCAGCCCCAGCATTTT